A single sample gave rise to the 15 T cell receptor beta chains below, sequenced in a study of naive and memory T cell subsets (dated by TCRdb to the late 2010s). General conclusions and limits of the study: A few larger clonotypes were present in naive repertoires, particularly the CD8 repertoires, and these clonotypes were possibly memory cells re-expressing CD45RA.

No antigens are known for them. To prepare the library, UMI-ligation and nested PCR was applied. Sequencing used an Illumina MiSeq. An equimolar mix of two oligonucleotides covering both TRBC1 and TRBC2 was used as the beta constant-region primer. Four rounds of PCR, combining the SP2 primer with nested alpha and beta constant-region primers, were used to amplify the ligated cDNA. TCRdb handled the public reads itself, with Q25 trimming in fastp and clone calling in MiXCR, and kept productive beta chains. Every distinct CDR3 protein forms one entry, paired with its most common genes and DNA. The sample has approximately 150,000 distinct CDR3 sequences on record, 15% to 25% of them singletons. Together, the top ten hold 0.6% to 0.8% of the sample. Sequencing was done on a sample of naive CD8+ T cells from blood. The cell subset or site tag for this specimen amounts to: naive T cells, CD45RA high CD27+. These receptors were obtained from a human donor in good health.

Only a few counts were recorded for this clonotype. The chain has TRBV9 and TRBJ2-7; either TRBD1 or TRBD2 may fit D (5 bases each). Trimming cost V 0 bases and J 3 bases, with 10 bases left between them. Germline V lookup: CDR1 SGDLS, CDR2 YYNGEE. The CDR3 extends over 14 amino acids. The CDR3 DNA sequence: TGTGCCAGCAGCGTAGGGGGACGCCACTACGAGCAGTACTTC. This translates into CASSVGGRHYEQYF.

A few counts support this clonotype. V usage is TRBV30 and J usage is TRBJ2-1; TRBD1 might be the D (5 bases). This CDR3 spans 12 amino acids. Trimming removed 0 bases at V and 9 bases at J, with 9 bases between. CDR1 is GTSNPN, CDR2 SVGIG, per germline (reference sequence). As DNA, the CDR3 is TGTGCCTGGAGTGTAGGGGCCGGTGAGCAGTTCTTC. It codes for CAWSVGAGEQFF. The variable domain in full, completed from reference TRBV30 and TRBJ2-1, reads SQTIHQWPATLVQPVGSPLSLECTVEGTSNPNLYWYRQAAGRGLQLLFYSVGIGQISSEVPQNLSASRPQDRQFILSSKKLLLSDSGFYLCAWSVGAGEQFFGPGTRLTVL.

This clonotype came up many times. This chain links TRBV12-3 or TRBV12-4 with TRBJ2-3; D gene uncertain. CDR3 length equals 17 residues. The V end was cut by 5 bases, the J end by 3 bases, with 21 bases between. As DNA, the CDR3 is TGTGCCAGCAGTCATACAGCTCGGGTATCGGGTACAGATACGCAGTATTTT. Amino acid sequence: CASSHTARVSGTDTQYF.

This sequence joins TRBV7-2 and TRBJ2-3, with D maybe TRBD2 (5 bases). Germline V gene sequence: CDR1 SGHTA, CDR2 FQGNSA. This CDR3 region has 14 residues. V lost 1 base, J lost 4 bases, and 9 bases lay in between. In nucleotides, the CDR3 is TGTGCCAGCAGCTTAGGGACTTCTCCAGATACGCAGTATTTT. Residues: CASSLGTSPDTQYF. The full variable domain, rest sourced from reference TRBV7-2 and TRBJ2-3, is GAGVSQSPSNKVTEKGKDVELRCDPISGHTALYWYRQSLGQGLEFLIYFQGNSAPDKSGLPSDRFSAERTGGSVSTLTIQRTQQEDSAVYLCASSLGTSPDTQYFGPGTRLTVL.

The V and J genes are TRBV30 and TRBJ2-5; D may be TRBD2 (6 bases). V lost 0 bases and J lost 4, with 15 bases in between. The CDR3 covers 15 residues. CDR1 and CDR2 (germline): GTSNPN, SVGIG (reference sequence). The CDR3 sequence: CAWSVSPTSLETQYF. In nucleotides, the CDR3 is TGTGCCTGGAGTGTAAGCCCGACTAGTCTAGAGACCCAGTACTTC.

Only a few counts were recorded for this clonotype. The J gene is TRBJ2-2, the V gene TRBV15, with 10 nucleotides matching TRBD2. Germline V lookup: CDR1 LNHNV, CDR2 YYDKDF (reference sequence). The length of the CDR3 is 18 residues. The V gene end was trimmed by 0 bases and the J gene end by 4 bases; junction bases not matched to a gene: 8. The CDR3 nucleotides are TGTGCCACCAGCAGAGATCTCCCTAGCGGGAGTGGCACCGGGGAGCTGTTTTTT. Protein: CATSRDLPSGSGTGELFF.

The J gene is TRBJ2-7, the V gene TRBV15, with 10 bases that match TRBD2. Germline V gene data show CDR1 as LNHNV and CDR2 as YYDKDF (reference sequence). The V segment lost 0 bases and the J segment 4 bases; nucleotides outside the gene matches: 9. The CDR3 has 17 amino acids. The CDR3 sequence: CATSRDRIAGGLYEQYF. The CDR3 DNA sequence: TGTGCCACCAGCAGAGATAGGATAGCGGGAGGATTATACGAGCAGTACTTC.

The rearrangement uses TRBV5-6 and TRBJ2-2; tentatively, D is TRBD1 or TRBD2 (6 bases each). CDR1 and CDR2 (germline): SGHDT, YYEEEE. Trimming cost V 7 bases and J 9 bases, with 22 bases left between them. The CDR3 contains 15 residues. Here the CDR3 DNA reads TGTGCCAGCCGAGGGACTTACGGGGGCGCCTGGGAGCTGTTTTTT. This encodes CASRGTYGGAWELFF.

The table lists this clonotype with a few counts. The rearrangement joins TRBV6-5 to TRBJ2-3; TRBD2 agrees at 9 bases. With V trimmed by 5 bases and J by 2 bases, 5 bases remained unmatched. The germline V gene has CDR1 MNHEY and CDR2 SVGAGI. The CDR3 is 15 amino acids. The CDR3 DNA is TGTGCCAGCAGTCCCCTAGCGGGATACACAGATACGCAGTATTTT. It is translated as CASSPLAGYTDTQYF.

The chain uses TRBV7-8 and TRBJ2-3, with 9 nucleotides matching TRBD2. Unmatched junction bases numbered 6, after V lost 5 bases and J lost 6 bases. This CDR3 spans 14 amino acids. The germline V gene encodes CDR1 SGHVS and CDR2 FQNEAQ. The CDR3 nucleotides are TGTGCCAGCAGCATTCCGGGACTAGCCGATACGCAGTATTTT. Amino acid sequence: CASSIPGLADTQYF.

The V call is TRBV24-1, the J call TRBJ2-3; no clear D gene. The CDR3 consists of 13 residues. V shed 3 bases and J shed 5 bases, with 8 bases lying between them. The V gene's germline CDR1 is KGHDR and CDR2 SFDVKD. CDR3 in DNA: TGTGCCACCAGTGATAACGACATAGATACGCAGTATTTT. Translated: CATSDNDIDTQYF.

The sample holds a few counts of this clonotype. The V and J genes are TRBV6-4 and TRBJ2-1, with 8 bases that match TRBD2. The trim removed 5 bases at V and 4 bases at J, leaving 28 bases unmatched. This CDR3 comprises 22 residues. The V gene's germline CDR1 is MRHNA and CDR2 SNTAGT. The CDR3 DNA reads TGTGCCAGCAGTCCCTCCCCGGTAGAGTGGGCGGGAGGCCTTGGCGATTACAATGAGCAGTTCTTC. It translates to CASSPSPVEWAGGLGDYNEQFF.

The genes are TRBV7-8 and TRBJ2-7; D may be TRBD1 (6 bases). Trimming stripped 6 bases from V and 3 bases from J, with 12 bases between. Germline V CDR1 and CDR2: SGHVS, FQNEAQ. The CDR3 is 13 residues long. This CDR3 is CASSRQENYEQYF. The CDR3 DNA is TGTGCCAGCAGTCGACAGGAAAACTACGAGCAGTACTTC.

The rearrangement joins TRBV6-2 or TRBV6-3 to TRBJ1-5; D is uncertain. The CDR3 is made up of 14 amino acids. Trimming stripped 2 bases from V and 6 bases from J, with 11 bases between. Germline values: CDR1 MNHEY, CDR2 SVGEGT. CDR3 loop: CASSYIGVGQPQHF. The CDR3 coding sequence is TGTGCCAGCAGTTACATCGGGGTTGGTCAGCCCCAGCATTTT.

The V call is TRBV12-3 or TRBV12-4, the J call TRBJ2-2; TRBD2 matches at 7 bases. The CDR3 sequence is 15 residues long. V shed 6 bases and J 0 bases; nucleotides not matched to a gene: 4. CDR3 DNA: TGTGCCAGCAGAGCAGCGGGAACGAACACCGGGGAGCTGTTTTTT. It yields the protein CASRAAGTNTGELFF.